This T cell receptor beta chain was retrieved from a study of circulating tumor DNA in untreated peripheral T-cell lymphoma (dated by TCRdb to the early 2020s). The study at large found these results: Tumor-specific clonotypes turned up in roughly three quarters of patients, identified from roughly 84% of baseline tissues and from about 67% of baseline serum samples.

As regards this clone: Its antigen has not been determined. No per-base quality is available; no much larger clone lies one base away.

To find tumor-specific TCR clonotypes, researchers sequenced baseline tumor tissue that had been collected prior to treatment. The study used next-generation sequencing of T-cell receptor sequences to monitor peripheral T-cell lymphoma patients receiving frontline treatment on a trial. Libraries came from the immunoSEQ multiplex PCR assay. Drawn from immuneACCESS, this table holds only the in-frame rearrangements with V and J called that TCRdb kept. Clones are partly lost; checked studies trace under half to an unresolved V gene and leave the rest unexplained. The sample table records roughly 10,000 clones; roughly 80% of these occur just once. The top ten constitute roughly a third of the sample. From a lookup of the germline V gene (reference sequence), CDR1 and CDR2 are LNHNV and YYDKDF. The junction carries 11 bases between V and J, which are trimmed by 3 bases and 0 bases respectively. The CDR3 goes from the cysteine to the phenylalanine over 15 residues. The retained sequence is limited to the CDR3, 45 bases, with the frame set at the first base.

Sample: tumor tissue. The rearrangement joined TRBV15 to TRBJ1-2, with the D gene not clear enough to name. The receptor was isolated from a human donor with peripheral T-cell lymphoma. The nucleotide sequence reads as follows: TGTGCCACCAGCAGCAGGTTGGGAGCTAACTATGGCTACACCTTC. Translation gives CATSSRLGANYGYTF. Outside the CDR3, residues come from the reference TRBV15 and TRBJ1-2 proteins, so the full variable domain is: DAMVIQNPRYQVTQFGKPVTLSCSQTLNHNVMYWYQQKSSQAPKLLFHYYDKDFNNEADTPDNFQSRRPNTSFCFLDIRSPGLGDTAMYLCATSSRLGANYGYTFGSGTRLTVV.